Listed below are T cell receptor beta chains from one sample, sequenced in a study of T cell repertoires in cytomegalovirus infection. One entry per CDR3 protein results from TCRdb running MiXCR on the reads. The sample includes a few hundred thousand distinct CDR3 sequences, 15% to 20% seen only once; the top ten take approximately 10%. Sequences were obtained from PBMCs. The receptors derive from a human donor in good health (CMV status not recorded). Some clones in this sample may be carry-over from other donors' samples. The CDR3 runs from the conserved cysteine through the conserved F or W. D genes are given only for firm matches. The listing skips clone size in some rows; elsewhere it reads once, few, many or a size class.

d_gene: NA; v_gene: TRBV10-3; abundance: few; j_gene: TRBJ2-5; CDR3nt: TGTGCCATCAGTGAAGCCAGGTCGAAAGAGACCCAGTACTTC; CDR3aa: CAISEARSKETQYF
d_gene: TRBD1; v_gene: TRBV5-4; abundance: many; j_gene: TRBJ1-2; CDR3nt: TGTGCCAGCGAGACAGGGGGTAGGGGTGGCTACACCTTC; CDR3aa: CASETGGRGGYTF
d_gene: NA; v_gene: TRBV20-1; abundance: NA; j_gene: TRBJ2-3; CDR3nt: TGCAGTGCTAGCGACAGCACAGATACGCAGTATTTT; CDR3aa: CSASDSTDTQYF
d_gene: TRBD2; v_gene: TRBV20-1; abundance: NA; j_gene: TRBJ2-1; CDR3nt: TGCAGTGCTAGAGATCCGGGAGGGCGTGAATACAATGAGCAGTTCTTC; CDR3aa: CSARDPGGREYNEQFF
d_gene: NA; v_gene: TRBV5-6; abundance: NA; j_gene: TRBJ1-2; CDR3nt: TGTGCCAGCAGCCCGGGCGGACCCTATGGCTACACCTTC; CDR3aa: CASSPGGPYGYTF
d_gene: NA; v_gene: TRBV7-8; abundance: many; j_gene: TRBJ1-1; CDR3nt: TGTGCCAGCAGCTTAGAAAGACAGTACACTGAAGCTTTCTTT; CDR3aa: CASSLERQYTEAFF
d_gene: NA; v_gene: TRBV4-1; abundance: few; j_gene: TRBJ1-2; CDR3nt: TGCGCCAGTGCCCTCCACCTCTGGTTCAGGAACTATGGCTACACCTTC; CDR3aa: CASALHLWFRNYGYTF
d_gene: TRBD1; v_gene: TRBV15; abundance: NA; j_gene: TRBJ2-1; CDR3nt: TGTGCCACCAGCAGTAACAGGGGGAGGTTTTCCTACAATGAGCAGTTCTTC; CDR3aa: CATSSNRGRFSYNEQFF
d_gene: TRBD2; v_gene: TRBV7-9; abundance: NA; j_gene: TRBJ2-3; CDR3nt: TGTGCCAGCAGCTTAAGAGCTAGCGGGGGGTTCGGGACGCAGTATTTT; CDR3aa: CASSLRASGGFGTQYF
d_gene: TRBD2; v_gene: TRBV10-1; abundance: few; j_gene: TRBJ2-1; CDR3nt: TGCGCCAGCAGTGAGACTAGCGGGCTTTCCTACAATGAGCAGTTCTTC; CDR3aa: CASSETSGLSYNEQFF
d_gene: NA; v_gene: TRBV28; abundance: once; j_gene: TRBJ2-7; CDR3nt: TGTGCCAGCACCTCCCCGGGTAGGGGGAACGAGCAGTACTTC; CDR3aa: CASTSPGRGNEQYF
d_gene: NA; v_gene: TRBV7-6; abundance: NA; j_gene: TRBJ2-3; CDR3nt: TGTGCCGGCAGCCCTACCGGGGCAGATACGCAGTATTTT; CDR3aa: CAGSPTGADTQYF
d_gene: NA; v_gene: TRBV7-2; abundance: many; j_gene: TRBJ2-5; CDR3nt: TGTGCCAGCAGCCCTGGGACTCCGGGTCAGACCCAGTACTTC; CDR3aa: CASSPGTPGQTQYF
d_gene: NA; v_gene: TRBV6-2/TRBV6-3; abundance: few; j_gene: TRBJ2-7; CDR3nt: TGTGCCAGCAGTTTTTCTCCGGGGGAGCAGTACTTC; CDR3aa: CASSFSPGEQYF
d_gene: TRBD1; v_gene: TRBV3-1; abundance: NA; j_gene: TRBJ1-3; CDR3nt: TGTGCCAGCAGCGGTGACAGGGCTGCTGGAAACACCATATATTTT; CDR3aa: CASSGDRAAGNTIYF
d_gene: NA; v_gene: TRBV30; abundance: few; j_gene: TRBJ2-7; CDR3nt: TGTGCCTGGAGTCGGGTAGCCTACGAGCAGTACTTC; CDR3aa: CAWSRVAYEQYF
d_gene: NA; v_gene: TRBV11-3; abundance: NA; j_gene: TRBJ2-1; CDR3nt: TGTGCCAGCAGCTTGGGGCCTGAAACCAATGAGCAGTTCTTC; CDR3aa: CASSLGPETNEQFF
d_gene: NA; v_gene: TRBV5-1; abundance: NA; j_gene: TRBJ2-7; CDR3nt: TGCGCCAGCAGCTTGGATACAAATCCCTACGAGCAGTACTTC; CDR3aa: CASSLDTNPYEQYF
d_gene: NA; v_gene: TRBV7-6; abundance: few; j_gene: TRBJ2-2; CDR3nt: TGTGCCAGCAGCTTACTATCGGGGGGCGGCACCGGGGAGCTGTTTTTT; CDR3aa: CASSLLSGGGTGELFF
d_gene: NA; v_gene: TRBV20-1; abundance: few; j_gene: TRBJ2-5; CDR3nt: TGCAGTGCTAGAGATCGTGCAGGCCAAGAGACCCAGTACTTC; CDR3aa: CSARDRAGQETQYF
d_gene: TRBD1; v_gene: TRBV4-2; abundance: few; j_gene: TRBJ1-2; CDR3nt: TGTGCCAGCAGCCTACCGGGACAGGGGGTGGTTGGCTACACCTTC; CDR3aa: CASSLPGQGVVGYTF
d_gene: NA; v_gene: TRBV4-1; abundance: NA; j_gene: TRBJ2-1; CDR3nt: TGCGCCAGCAGCACGTGGAGGGGCCGTGGGTTGAATGAGCAGTTCTTC; CDR3aa: CASSTWRGRGLNEQFF
d_gene: NA; v_gene: TRBV4-1; abundance: few; j_gene: TRBJ2-2; CDR3nt: TGCGCCAGCAGCCAAGATCGGGGGTCCGGGGAGCTGTTTTTT; CDR3aa: CASSQDRGSGELFF
d_gene: NA; v_gene: TRBV7-2; abundance: many; j_gene: TRBJ2-1; CDR3nt: TGTGCCAGCAGTCCCGGATTAAGGAGCTACAATGAGCAGTTCTTC; CDR3aa: CASSPGLRSYNEQFF
d_gene: NA; v_gene: TRBV5-6; abundance: many; j_gene: TRBJ1-2; CDR3nt: TGTGCCAGCAGTCCCCCCGGCACGGACCGACTCGGCTACACCTTC; CDR3aa: CASSPPGTDRLGYTF
d_gene: NA; v_gene: TRBV20-1; abundance: NA; j_gene: TRBJ2-5; CDR3nt: TGCAGCGCGGATGGGCTTCCTGAAGAGACCCAGTACTTC; CDR3aa: CSADGLPEETQYF
d_gene: TRBD1; v_gene: TRBV14; abundance: NA; j_gene: TRBJ1-6; CDR3nt: TGTGCCAGCAGACCGACAGGGGTTTCACCCCTCCACTTT; CDR3aa: CASRPTGVSPLHF
d_gene: NA; v_gene: TRBV19; abundance: few; j_gene: TRBJ2-7; CDR3nt: TGTGCCAGTAGTGCCGGACCGAGCTACGAGCAGTACTTC; CDR3aa: CASSAGPSYEQYF